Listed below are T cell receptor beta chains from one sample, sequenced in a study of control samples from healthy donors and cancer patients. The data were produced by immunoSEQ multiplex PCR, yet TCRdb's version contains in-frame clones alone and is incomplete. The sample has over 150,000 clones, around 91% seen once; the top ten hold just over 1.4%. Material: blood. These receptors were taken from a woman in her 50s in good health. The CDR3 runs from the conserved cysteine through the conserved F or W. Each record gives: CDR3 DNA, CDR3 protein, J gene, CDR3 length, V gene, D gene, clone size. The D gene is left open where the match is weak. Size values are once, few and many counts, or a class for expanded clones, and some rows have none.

TGTGCCAGCAGTTTGCGGGACTACGAGCAGTACTTC	CASSLRDYEQYF	TRBJ2-7	12	TRBV6-6	NA	NA
TGCAGTGCCAGGGTTTGGGAGACCCAGTACTTC	CSARVWETQYF	TRBJ2-5	11	TRBV20-1	NA	NA
TGTGCCAGCAGCCGAACCTACGAGCAGTACTTC	CASSRTYEQYF	TRBJ2-7	11	TRBV12-3/TRBV12-4	NA	NA
TGTGCCAGCAGCTTCTTAGCGGGAGGGCCAGGCAATGAGCAGTTCTTC	CASSFLAGGPGNEQFF	TRBJ2-1	16	TRBV7-3	TRBD2	NA
TGTGCCAGCAGCCAAGAAGGGACTCGAGGAGGGAATGAGCAGTTCTTC	CASSQEGTRGGNEQFF	TRBJ2-1	16	TRBV4-2	NA	NA
TGTGCCAGCAGCCAAGATCTACGATGGGACAATCAGCCCCAGCATTTT	CASSQDLRWDNQPQHF	TRBJ1-5	16	TRBV3-1/TRBV3-2	NA	few
TGTGCCTGGAGTGCTGGGGGCAGTAATTCACCCCTCCACTTT	CAWSAGGSNSPLHF	TRBJ1-6	14	TRBV30	NA	once
TGTGCCAGCAGCTTAGATTTGAGTCTAGGAGGGGGCAATCAGCCCCAGCATTTT	CASSLDLSLGGGNQPQHF	TRBJ1-5	18	TRBV7-9	NA	NA
TGTGCCAGCTCACCGGGGACAGCTAATAATTCACCCCTCCACTTT	CASSPGTANNSPLHF	TRBJ1-6	15	TRBV18	TRBD1	NA
TGTGCCAGCAGCCCAGATCCCGCGGGGGGGCCGCTGAGCACAGATACGCAGTATTTT	CASSPDPAGGPLSTDTQYF	TRBJ2-3	19	TRBV3-1/TRBV3-2	TRBD2	NA
TGTGCCAGCAGCCTCGTGGGACAGGGGATTCCTGGAAACACCATATATTTT	CASSLVGQGIPGNTIYF	TRBJ1-3	17	TRBV28	TRBD1	NA
TGTGCCAGCAGCCATCTAGCGGGGGGAGGATTCGCAGATACGCAGTATTTT	CASSHLAGGGFADTQYF	TRBJ2-3	17	TRBV3-1/TRBV3-2	TRBD2	NA
TGTGCCATCGGGAACAGGGGAAGTGATCAGCCCCAGCATTTT	CAIGNRGSDQPQHF	TRBJ1-5	14	TRBV10-3	TRBD1	NA
TGTGCCAGCAGCTTTCGACAATTGGGCACTGAAGCTTTCTTT	CASSFRQLGTEAFF	TRBJ1-1	14	TRBV11-1	NA	NA
TGTGCCAGTAGTATCGTACCGGGACAAACCGAGGGCTACACCTTC	CASSIVPGQTEGYTF	TRBJ1-2	15	TRBV19	NA	NA
TGTGCCAGCAGCTATAAATCTAGCACAGATACGCAGTATTTT	CASSYKSSTDTQYF	TRBJ2-3	14	TRBV7-2	NA	NA
TGTGCCAGCTCACGGTCCACCGGGACAGGGGGCAACACTGAAGCTTTCTTT	CASSRSTGTGGNTEAFF	TRBJ1-1	17	TRBV18	TRBD1	NA
TGTGCCAGCAGTTACACCGGACTAAAGCAGTTCTTC	CASSYTGLKQFF	TRBJ2-1	12	TRBV6-6	NA	once
TGTGCCAGCAGTTTGGACAGGGCTACGATGCAGTACTTC	CASSLDRATMQYF	TRBJ2-7	13	TRBV6-2/TRBV6-3	TRBD1	NA
TGTGCCAGCAGCCAACTCGGGACAGGGCAGGAGACCCAGTACTTC	CASSQLGTGQETQYF	TRBJ2-5	15	TRBV14	TRBD1	NA
TGTGCCAGCAGCTTAGGCCCTGACAGGGGCCCGATCCTTAAGCAGTTCTTC	CASSLGPDRGPILKQFF	TRBJ2-1	17	TRBV7-9	TRBD1	NA
TGTGCCACCAGTGACGGGACAGGTGGAGAGACCCAGTACTTC	CATSDGTGGETQYF	TRBJ2-5	14	TRBV24-1	TRBD1	NA
TGTGCCAGCTCAGGGCGGGAGTCTAATGAAAAACTGTTTTTT	CASSGRESNEKLFF	TRBJ1-4	14	TRBV18	NA	once
TGTGCCAGCAGTTTTTCTAGGGGGCTCAACACTGAAGCTTTCTTT	CASSFSRGLNTEAFF	TRBJ1-1	15	TRBV27	TRBD1	NA
TGCGCCAGCAGCCAAGATTCAGGGAGGAACACCATATATTTT	CASSQDSGRNTIYF	TRBJ1-3	14	TRBV4-1	NA	NA
TGTGCCAGCAGCTTGGACACTAACTATGGCTACACCTTC	CASSLDTNYGYTF	TRBJ1-2	13	TRBV5-6	NA	NA
TGTGCCGCCTCAGCGGGACTGGGTACAGATACGCAGTATTTT	CAASAGLGTDTQYF	TRBJ2-3	14	TRBV3-1/TRBV3-2	TRBD2	NA
TGTGCCAGCAGCTCCACAAACAGGGCCCACGAAAAACTGTTTTTT	CASSSTNRAHEKLFF	TRBJ1-4	15	TRBV7-9	NA	NA
TGCGCCAGCGCTGGGACACAAAGAACCATGGAGGTTGGCTACACCTTC	CASAGTQRTMEVGYTF	TRBJ1-2	16	TRBV5-1	NA	NA
TGTGCCAGCAGCCCTAGCGGGGGGATCTACAATGAGCAGTTCTTC	CASSPSGGIYNEQFF	TRBJ2-1	15	TRBV7-3	TRBD2	NA
TGTGCCAGCAGTTTATCCGGCAGCTCCTACAATGAGCAGTTCTTC	CASSLSGSSYNEQFF	TRBJ2-1	15	TRBV27	NA	NA
TGTGCCAGCAGCTTTGATCCAAAGTCGGGCAACGTCCTGACTTTC	CASSFDPKSGNVLTF	TRBJ2-6	15	TRBV7-7	NA	NA
TGCGCCAGCAGCCAAGTACCGGCCACAGCTGCAGATACGCAGTATTTT	CASSQVPATAADTQYF	TRBJ2-3	16	TRBV4-3	NA	NA
TGTGCCAGCAGCTCCATACCCCTAGCGGGGGGGTACGATGAGCAGTTCTTC	CASSSIPLAGGYDEQFF	TRBJ2-1	17	TRBV7-6	TRBD2	NA
TGTGCCACCAGCAGAGAGGGGAGTAAGGGGCTCCTCACTCAGCCCCAGCATTTT	CATSREGSKGLLTQPQHF	TRBJ1-5	18	TRBV15	NA	NA
TGTGCCAGCAGTACCTACCAAGAGACCCAGTACTTC	CASSTYQETQYF	TRBJ2-5	12	TRBV28	NA	NA
TGTGCCAGCAGTTTAGCCAGGGTCTCACCCCTCCACTTT	CASSLARVSPLHF	TRBJ1-6	13	TRBV27	NA	NA
TGTGCCAGCTCAGAACAGGGGTCGGACACTGAAGCTTTCTTT	CASSEQGSDTEAFF	TRBJ1-1	14	TRBV18	TRBD1	NA
TGTGCCAGCAGCTTCGTCGGTCAAGAGACCCAGTACTTC	CASSFVGQETQYF	TRBJ2-5	13	TRBV7-2	NA	NA
TGTGCCAGCAGTTTACCAGGGGGAGGCGCAGATACGCAGTATTTT	CASSLPGGGADTQYF	TRBJ2-3	15	TRBV28	NA	NA
TGTGCCAGCAGCACGACAGGGGGCACTGAAGCTTTCTTT	CASSTTGGTEAFF	TRBJ1-1	13	TRBV11-3	TRBD1	once
TGCGCCAGCAGCCCCGGACAGGGGTGGGAAGCTTTCTTT	CASSPGQGWEAFF	TRBJ1-1	13	TRBV5-1	TRBD1	NA
TGTGCCAGCAGCGTATGGCGGGATTCACCCCTCCACTTT	CASSVWRDSPLHF	TRBJ1-6	13	TRBV7-8	NA	NA
TGTGCCAGCAGTTTGGGAGTACTGGGGACCCAGTACTTC	CASSLGVLGTQYF	TRBJ2-5	13	TRBV28	NA	NA
TGTGCCAGCAGCGTAGAACCAGTCTACAATGAGCAGTTCTTC	CASSVEPVYNEQFF	TRBJ2-1	14	TRBV9	NA	once